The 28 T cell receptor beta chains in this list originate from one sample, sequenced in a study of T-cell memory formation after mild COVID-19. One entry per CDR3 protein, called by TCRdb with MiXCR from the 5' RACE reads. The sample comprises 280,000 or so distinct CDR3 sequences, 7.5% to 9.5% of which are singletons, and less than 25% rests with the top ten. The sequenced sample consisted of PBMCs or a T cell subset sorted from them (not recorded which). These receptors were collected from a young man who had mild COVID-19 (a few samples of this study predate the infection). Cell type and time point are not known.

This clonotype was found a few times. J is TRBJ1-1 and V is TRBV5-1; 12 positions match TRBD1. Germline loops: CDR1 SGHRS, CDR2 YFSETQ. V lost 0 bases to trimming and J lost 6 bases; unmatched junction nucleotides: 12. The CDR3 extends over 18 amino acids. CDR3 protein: CASSLVIGGQGAMAEAFF. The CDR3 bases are TGCGCCAGCAGCTTGGTTATTGGGGGACAGGGGGCGATGGCTGAAGCTTTCTTT.

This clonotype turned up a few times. The CDR3 loop is CASSPRTGREQYV. The DNA of the CDR3 is TGCGCCAGCAGCCCGAGGACAGGGAGGGAGCAGTACGTC. This chain links TRBV4-1 with TRBJ2-7; 8 nucleotides line up with TRBD1. From germline, CDR1 is MGHRA and CDR2 YSYEKL. V trimming: 4 bases; J trimming: 7 bases; junction bases outside the gene matches: 6. The CDR3 runs 13 residues.

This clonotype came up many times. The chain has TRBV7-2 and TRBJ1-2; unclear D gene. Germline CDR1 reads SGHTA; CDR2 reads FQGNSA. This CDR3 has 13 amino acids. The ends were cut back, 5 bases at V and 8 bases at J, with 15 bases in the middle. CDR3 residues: CASSPRGQLGYTF. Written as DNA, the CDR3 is TGTGCCAGCAGCCCCCGAGGGCAGCTCGGCTACACCTTC.

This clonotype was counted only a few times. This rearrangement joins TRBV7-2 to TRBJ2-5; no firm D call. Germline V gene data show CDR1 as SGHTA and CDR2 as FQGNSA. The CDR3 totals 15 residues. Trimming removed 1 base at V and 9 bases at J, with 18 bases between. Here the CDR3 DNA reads TGTGCCAGCAGCTTAGAAGTGTCTAGGGCTGGGGCCCAGTACTTC. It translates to CASSLEVSRAGAQYF.

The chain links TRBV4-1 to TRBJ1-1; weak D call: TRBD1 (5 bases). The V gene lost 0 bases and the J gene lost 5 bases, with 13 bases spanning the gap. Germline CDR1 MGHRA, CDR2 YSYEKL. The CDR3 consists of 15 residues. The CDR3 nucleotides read TGCGCCAGCAGCCAAGATTCGGGCGGGGGGACTGAAGCTTTCTTT. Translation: CASSQDSGGGTEAFF.

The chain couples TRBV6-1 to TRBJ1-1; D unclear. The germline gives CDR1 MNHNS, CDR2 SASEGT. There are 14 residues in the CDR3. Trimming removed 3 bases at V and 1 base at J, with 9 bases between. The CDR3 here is CASSELASNTEAFF. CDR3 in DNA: TGTGCCAGCAGTGAGCTAGCGTCGAACACTGAAGCTTTCTTT.

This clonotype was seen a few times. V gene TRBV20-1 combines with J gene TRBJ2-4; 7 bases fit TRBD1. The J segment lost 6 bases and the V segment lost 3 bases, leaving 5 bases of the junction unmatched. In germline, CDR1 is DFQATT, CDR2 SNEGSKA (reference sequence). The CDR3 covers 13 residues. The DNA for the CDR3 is TGCAGTGCTAGTGGTGGGACAGTAAACATTCAGTACTTC. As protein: CSASGGTVNIQYF.

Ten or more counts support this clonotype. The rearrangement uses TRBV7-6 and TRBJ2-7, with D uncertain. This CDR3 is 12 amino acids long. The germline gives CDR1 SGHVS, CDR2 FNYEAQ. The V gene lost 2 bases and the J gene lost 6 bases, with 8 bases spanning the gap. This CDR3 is CASSLRHTEQYF. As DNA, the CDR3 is TGTGCCAGCAGCTTACGGCATACCGAGCAGTACTTC.

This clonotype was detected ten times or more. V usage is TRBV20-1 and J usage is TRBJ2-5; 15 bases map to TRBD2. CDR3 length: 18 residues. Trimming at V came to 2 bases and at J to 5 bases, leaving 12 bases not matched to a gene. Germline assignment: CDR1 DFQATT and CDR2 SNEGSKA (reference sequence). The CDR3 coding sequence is TGCAGTGCTAGACTTCCCGGACTAGCGGGGGGGCCGGAGGAGACCCAGTACTTC. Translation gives CSARLPGLAGGPEETQYF.

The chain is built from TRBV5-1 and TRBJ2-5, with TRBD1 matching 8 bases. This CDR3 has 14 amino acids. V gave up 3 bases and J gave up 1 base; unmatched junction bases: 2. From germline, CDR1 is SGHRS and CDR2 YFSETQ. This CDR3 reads CASSSGQAQETQYF. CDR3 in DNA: TGCGCCAGCAGCTCGGGACAGGCCCAAGAGACCCAGTACTTC.

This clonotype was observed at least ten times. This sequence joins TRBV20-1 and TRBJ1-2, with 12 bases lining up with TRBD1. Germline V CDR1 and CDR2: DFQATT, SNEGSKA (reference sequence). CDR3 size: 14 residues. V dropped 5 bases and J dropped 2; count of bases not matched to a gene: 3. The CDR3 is CSAGGQGANYGYTF. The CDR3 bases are TGCAGTGCTGGGGGACAGGGGGCAAACTATGGCTACACCTTC.

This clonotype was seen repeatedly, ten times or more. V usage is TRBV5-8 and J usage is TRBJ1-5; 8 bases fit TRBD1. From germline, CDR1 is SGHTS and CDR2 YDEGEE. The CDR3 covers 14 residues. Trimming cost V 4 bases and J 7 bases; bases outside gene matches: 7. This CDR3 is CASSLGQGLQPQHF. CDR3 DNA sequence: TGTGCCAGCAGCCTAGGACAGGGATTACAGCCCCAGCATTTT.

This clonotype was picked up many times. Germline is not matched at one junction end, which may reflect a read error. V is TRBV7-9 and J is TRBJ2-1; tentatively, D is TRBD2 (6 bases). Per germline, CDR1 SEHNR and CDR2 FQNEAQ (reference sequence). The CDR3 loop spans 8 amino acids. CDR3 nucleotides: TGTGCCAGCAGCCGGGGGATCTTC. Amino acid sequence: CASSRGIF.

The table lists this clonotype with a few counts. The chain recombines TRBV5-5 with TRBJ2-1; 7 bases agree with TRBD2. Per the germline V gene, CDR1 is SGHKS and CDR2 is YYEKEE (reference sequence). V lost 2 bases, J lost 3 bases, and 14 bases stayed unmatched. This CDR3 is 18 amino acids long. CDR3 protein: CASSFSGRGSLLYNEQFF. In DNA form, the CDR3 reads TGTGCCAGCAGCTTTTCGGGGAGGGGCTCTCTTCTCTACAATGAGCAGTTCTTC.

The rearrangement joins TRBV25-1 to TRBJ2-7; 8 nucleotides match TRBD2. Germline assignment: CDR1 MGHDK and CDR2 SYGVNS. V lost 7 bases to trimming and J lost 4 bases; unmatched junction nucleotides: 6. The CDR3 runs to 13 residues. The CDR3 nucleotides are TGTGCCAGCATCTCCGGCGGGGGGTACGAGCAGTACTTC. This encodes CASISGGGYEQYF.

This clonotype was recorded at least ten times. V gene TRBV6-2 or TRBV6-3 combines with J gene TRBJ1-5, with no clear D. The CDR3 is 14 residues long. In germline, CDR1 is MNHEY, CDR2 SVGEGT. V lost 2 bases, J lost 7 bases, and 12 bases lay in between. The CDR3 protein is CASSYDLSGQPQHF. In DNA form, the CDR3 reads TGTGCCAGCAGTTACGATTTATCGGGGCAGCCCCAGCATTTT.

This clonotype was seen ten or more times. The DNA of the CDR3 is TGTGCCAGCAGTAAACAAGGGGGTGGAAACACTGAAGCTTTCTTT. It is translated as CASSKQGGGNTEAFF. The chain uses TRBV28 and TRBJ1-1, with D perhaps TRBD1 (6 bases). CDR1 and CDR2 (germline): MDHEN, SYDVKM. With 5 bases removed from V and 2 bases from J, the gap between germline ends came to 15 bases. The length of the CDR3 is 15 residues.

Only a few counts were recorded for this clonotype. The CDR3 nucleotides are TGTGCCAGCAGCCAAGAGACTCAGGGGCAAGATAGCAATCAGCCCCAGCATTTT. Its translation: CASSQETQGQDSNQPQHF. The chain is built from TRBV4-2 and TRBJ1-5; the D gene is possibly TRBD1 (6 bases). CDR3 size: 18 residues. V lost 0 bases and J 0 bases, leaving 15 bases between the germline ends. Germline V lookup: CDR1 LGHNA, CDR2 YNFKEQ.

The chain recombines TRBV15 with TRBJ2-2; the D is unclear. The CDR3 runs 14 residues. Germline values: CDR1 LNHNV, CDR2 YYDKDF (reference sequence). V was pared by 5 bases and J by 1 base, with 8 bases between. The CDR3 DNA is TGTGCCACCAGCCTGACACAGAACACCGGGGAGCTGTTTTTT. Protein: CATSLTQNTGELFF.

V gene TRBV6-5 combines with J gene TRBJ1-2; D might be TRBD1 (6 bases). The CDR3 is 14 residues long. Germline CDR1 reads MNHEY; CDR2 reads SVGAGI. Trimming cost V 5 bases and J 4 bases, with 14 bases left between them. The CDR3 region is CASSRQDRLYGYTF. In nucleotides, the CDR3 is TGTGCCAGCAGTCGACAGGACAGACTCTATGGCTACACCTTC.

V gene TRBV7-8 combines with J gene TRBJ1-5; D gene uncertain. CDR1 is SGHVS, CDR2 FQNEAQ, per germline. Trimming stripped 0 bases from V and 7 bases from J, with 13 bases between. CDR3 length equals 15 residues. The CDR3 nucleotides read TGTGCCAGCAGCTTAGCGATCGACGGTATCCAGCCCCAGCATTTT. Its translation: CASSLAIDGIQPQHF.

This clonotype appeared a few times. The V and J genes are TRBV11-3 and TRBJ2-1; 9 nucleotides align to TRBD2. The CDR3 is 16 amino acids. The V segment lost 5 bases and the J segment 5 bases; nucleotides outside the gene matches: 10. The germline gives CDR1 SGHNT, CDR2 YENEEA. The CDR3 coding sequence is TGTGCCAGCAGCCCCCTAAGCGGGGGGACCAACAATGAGCAGTTCTTC. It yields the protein CASSPLSGGTNNEQFF. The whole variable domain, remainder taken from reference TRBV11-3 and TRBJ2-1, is EAGVVQSPRYKIIEKKQPVAFWCNPISGHNTLYWYLQNLGQGPELLIRYENEEAVDDSQLPKDRFSAERLKGVDSTLKIQPAELGDSAVYLCASSPLSGGTNNEQFFGPGTRLTVL.

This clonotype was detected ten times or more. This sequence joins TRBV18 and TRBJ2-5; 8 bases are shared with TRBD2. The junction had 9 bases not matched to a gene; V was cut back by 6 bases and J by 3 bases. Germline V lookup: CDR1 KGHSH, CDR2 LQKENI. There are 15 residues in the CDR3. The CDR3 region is CASSPRRGAEETQYF. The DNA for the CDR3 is TGTGCCAGCTCCCCGAGGCGGGGGGCCGAAGAGACCCAGTACTTC.

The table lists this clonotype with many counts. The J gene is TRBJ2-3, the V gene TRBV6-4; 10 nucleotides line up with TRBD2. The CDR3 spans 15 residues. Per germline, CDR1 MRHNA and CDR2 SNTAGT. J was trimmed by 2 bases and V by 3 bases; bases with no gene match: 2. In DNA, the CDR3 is TGTGCCAGCAGTGAAAGCGGGGGGGCCACAGATACGCAGTATTTT. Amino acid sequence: CASSESGGATDTQYF.

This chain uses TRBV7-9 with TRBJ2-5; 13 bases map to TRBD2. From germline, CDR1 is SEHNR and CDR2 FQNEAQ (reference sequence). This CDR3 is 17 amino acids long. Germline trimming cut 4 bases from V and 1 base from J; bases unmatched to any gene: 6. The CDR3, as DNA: TGTGCCAGCAGCTACGGGACTAGCGGGGACCTCCAAGAGACCCAGTACTTC. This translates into CASSYGTSGDLQETQYF.

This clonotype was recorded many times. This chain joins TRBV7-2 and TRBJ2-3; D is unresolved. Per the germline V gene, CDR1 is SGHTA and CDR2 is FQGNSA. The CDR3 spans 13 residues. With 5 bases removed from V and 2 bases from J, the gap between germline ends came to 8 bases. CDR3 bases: TGTGCCAGCAGCCAGGTTTACACAGATACGCAGTATTTT. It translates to CASSQVYTDTQYF.

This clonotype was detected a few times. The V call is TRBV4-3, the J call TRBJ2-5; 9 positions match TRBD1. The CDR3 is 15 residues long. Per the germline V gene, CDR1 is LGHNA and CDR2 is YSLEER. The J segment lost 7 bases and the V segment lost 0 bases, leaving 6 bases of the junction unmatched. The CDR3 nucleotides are TGCGCCAGCAGCCAAGAAGACAGGGGGTCCGTGACCCAGTACTTC. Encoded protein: CASSQEDRGSVTQYF.

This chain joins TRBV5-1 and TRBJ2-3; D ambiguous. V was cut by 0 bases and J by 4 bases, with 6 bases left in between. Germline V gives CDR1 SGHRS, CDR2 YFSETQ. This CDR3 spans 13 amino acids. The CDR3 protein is CASSLGHSDTQYF. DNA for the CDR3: TGCGCCAGCAGCTTGGGACATTCAGATACGCAGTATTTT.